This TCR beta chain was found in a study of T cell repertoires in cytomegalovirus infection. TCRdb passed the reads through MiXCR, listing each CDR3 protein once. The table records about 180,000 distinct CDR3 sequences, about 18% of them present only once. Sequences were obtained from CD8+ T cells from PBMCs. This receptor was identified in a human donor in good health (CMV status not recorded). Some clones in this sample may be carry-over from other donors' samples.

The CDR3 here is CASSYSLNTGELFF. The CDR3 region has the DNA TGTGCCAGCAGTTACTCGCTGAACACCGGGGAGCTGTTTTTT. V and J are TRBV6-2 or TRBV6-3 and TRBJ2-2; D remains ambiguous. This CDR3 comprises 14 residues. In germline, CDR1 is MNHEY, CDR2 SVGEGT. Deletions cut 0 bases from V and 1 base from J, with 3 bases between.